This TCR beta chain was captured by sequencing in a study of cytomegalovirus exposure and HLA in healthy donors. Findings and caveats of the study: An analysis was carried out at a later point. It showed that HLA-associated TCR beta chains were more clonally expanded than equally common non-associated chains.

The PCR ran on 60 Vbeta and 13 Jbeta primers. Original processing notes: In a later analysis, 80 million to 100 million unique TCR beta chains included roughly 11 million shared by two or more donors. Sequencing was performed with immunoSEQ multiplex PCR; in TCRdb, only in-frame clones are kept and a portion is missing. That table is the source of V, J and clone size, and D and trimming were worked out from the DNA. In the table there are 150,000 or so clones, 65% to 70% of which are singletons. Worth noting for this clone: Its cognate antigen is unknown.

CDR3 length equals 15 residues. J lost 3 bases, V lost 0 bases, and 5 bases had no gene match. In germline, CDR1 is SGHNT, CDR2 YYREEE (reference sequence). Material for sequencing was PBMCs. The rearrangement joins TRBV5-4 to TRBJ1-1; 7 bases are a match to TRBD1. The source of this sequence is a man aged 30-40 years in good health and CMV-seropositive. The CDR3: CASSLETGFHTEAFF. The CDR3 region has the DNA TGTGCCAGCAGCTTGGAGACAGGGTTTCACACTGAAGCTTTCTTT.